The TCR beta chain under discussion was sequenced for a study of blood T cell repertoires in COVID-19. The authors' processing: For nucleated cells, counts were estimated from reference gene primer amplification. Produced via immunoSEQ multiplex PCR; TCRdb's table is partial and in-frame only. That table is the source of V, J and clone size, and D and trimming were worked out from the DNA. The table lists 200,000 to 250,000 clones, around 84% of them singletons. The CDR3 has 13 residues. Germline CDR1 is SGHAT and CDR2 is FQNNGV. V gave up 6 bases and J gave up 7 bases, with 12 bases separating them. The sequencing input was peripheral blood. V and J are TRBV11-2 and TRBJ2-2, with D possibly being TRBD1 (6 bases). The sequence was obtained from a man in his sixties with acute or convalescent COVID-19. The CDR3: CASSRRGVGELFF. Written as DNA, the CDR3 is TGTGCCAGCAGTCGCAGGGGTGTCGGGGAGCTGTTTTTT.